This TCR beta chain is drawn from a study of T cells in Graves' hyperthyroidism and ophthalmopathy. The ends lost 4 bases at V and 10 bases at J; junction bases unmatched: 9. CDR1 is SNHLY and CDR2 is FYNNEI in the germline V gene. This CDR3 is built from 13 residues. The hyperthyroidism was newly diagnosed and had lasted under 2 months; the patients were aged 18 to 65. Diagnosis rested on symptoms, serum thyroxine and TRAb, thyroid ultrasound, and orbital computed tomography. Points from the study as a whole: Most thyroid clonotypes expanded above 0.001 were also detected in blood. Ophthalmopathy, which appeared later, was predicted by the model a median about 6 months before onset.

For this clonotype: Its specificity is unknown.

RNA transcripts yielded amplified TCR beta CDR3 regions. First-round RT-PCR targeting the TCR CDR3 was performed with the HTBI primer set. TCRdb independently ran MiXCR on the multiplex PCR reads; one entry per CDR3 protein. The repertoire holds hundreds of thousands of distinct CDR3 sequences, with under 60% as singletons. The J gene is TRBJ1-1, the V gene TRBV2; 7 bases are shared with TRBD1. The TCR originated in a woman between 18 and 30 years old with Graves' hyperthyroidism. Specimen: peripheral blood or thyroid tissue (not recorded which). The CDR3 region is CASSGYEGAGAFF. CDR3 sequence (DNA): TGTGCCAGCAGTGGTTATGAGGGGGCGGGAGCTTTCTTT.